This T cell receptor (beta chain) was sequenced in a study of blood T cell repertoires in COVID-19 (TCRdb year 2020). Looking at the study overall: The collaborator samples originated in the United States, Italy and Spain and spanned the acute and convalescent phases of COVID-19. HLA class I and class II types, where available, came from metadata supplied by the sample provider rather than from assay-based typing. The repertoires were made available in a free public database intended to serve as a resource for research on the immune response to SARS-CoV-2. The prospective study material was composed of cDNA or gDNA derived from T cells, B-cell-depleted T cells, or PBMCs. Samples were obtained from the ongoing ImmuneRACE study (first 160 participants) and from over 1,000 subjects provided by 6 global collaborators. Deeply sampled blood TCRbeta repertoires from subjects exposed to, actively infected with, or recovered from COVID-19 were included in the dataset. The sample metadata nearly always contained a de-identified subject ID, COVID-19 status, age in years and sex.

TCRbeta CDR3 regions were amplified from genomic DNA by means of the immunoSEQ Assay, a bias-controlled multiplex PCR. From the authors' description of their analysis: Within the assay, amplification of reference gene primers was used to estimate how many nucleated cells each sample contained. To quantify the absolute abundance of each unique TCRbeta CDR3 rearrangement, sequence reads were collapsed and filtered. For each sample, productive Simpson clonality was calculated by taking the square root of Simpson's diversity index across productive rearrangements. The immuneACCESS repertoire file appears here via TCRdb, limited to in-frame rearrangements. These files lack a portion of the clones; in checked studies, under half of the deficit traces to unresolved V genes, and the cause of the others is not known. The V and J calls and clone size were taken over from that table, and D and trimming were inferred from the DNA. Here the sample has hundreds of thousands of clones; roughly 85% occur a single time. 9.5% to 15% of the sample lies in the top ten.

About this clone itself: What antigen it recognizes has not been identified. No qualities accompany the bases; no much larger clone lies one base away.

Study-level results and caveats: The quantity of clinical and demographic metadata differed by source and by participant and was supplied without curation.

Another Seattle source contributed samples from volunteer blood donors who had recovered from COVID-19. Whole blood was collected in K2EDTA tubes by collaborating institutions according to the institutions' own protocols. Collaborator samples were shipped for TCRbeta analysis as frozen whole blood, isolated PBMCs, or DNA extracted from either sample type. This TCR derives from a woman younger than 30 who had recovered from COVID-19. The sequenced sample was peripheral blood.

The CDR3 sequence is CASRYLAGGPYNEQFF. The base sequence is TGCGCCAGCAGGTACCTAGCGGGAGGGCCGTACAATGAGCAGTTCTTC. The rearranged segments are TRBV5-1 and TRBJ2-1, with 12 junctional bases fitting TRBD2. From V the trimming removes 5 bases and from J it removes 4 bases, while the gene matches leave 7 bases of the junction unaccounted for. For CDR1 and CDR2, the germline V gene lists SGHRS and YFSETQ. The CDR3 spans 16 residues, from the cysteine through the phenylalanine. The read is trimmed to its CDR3 DNA, 48 bases read in frame from base 1. Reference TRBV5-1 and TRBJ2-1 proteins supply the regions before and after the CDR3; the full variable domain is: KAGVTQTPRYLIKTRGQQVTLSCSPISGHRSVSWYQQTPGQGLQFLFEYFSETQRNKGNFPGRFSGRQFSNSRSEMNVSTLELGDSALYLCASRYLAGGPYNEQFFGPGTRLTVL.